The clone carrying this T cell receptor (beta chain) was seen many times. Antigen specificity is unknown. The sample comes from a study of T cells after yellow fever vaccination. Broader study findings: Only a small proportion of the clonotypes turned up in both the CD4 and the CD8 compartments, likely arising from convergent recombination. Bulk-population clonotypes that are abundant could appear as contaminants in FACS-sorted repertoires. After the booster, approximately 95% of CD4 and roughly nine tenths of CD8 primary-response clones were re-detected.

CDR3 size: 13 residues. V shed 8 bases, J shed 10 bases, and the junction held 10 bases outside the gene matches. Using its own MiXCR run on the 5' RACE reads, TCRdb lists one record per CDR3 protein. This table has approximately 510,000 distinct CDR3 sequences, around a fifth appearing once. The specimen was PBMCs, collected roughly 20 days after the first yellow fever vaccination. This chain uses TRBV12-3 or TRBV12-4 with TRBJ2-1, with 8 bases identical to TRBD2. The sequence came from a man between 18 and 35 years old who received the YFV17D yellow fever vaccine. CDR3 nucleotides: TGTGCCAGCGGACCCTCTACTAGCGGCGAGCAGTTCTTC. It specifies CASGPSTSGEQFF.